These 4 T cell receptor beta chains were sequenced from one sample in a study of Ad26.COV2.S vaccination and SARS-CoV-2 variants. Some clones are missing from TCRdb's copy, which holds only in-frame ones; the method was immunoSEQ multiplex PCR. The table records 300,000 to 450,000 clones, 92% of them present only once. The material was peripheral blood, obtained after recovery from COVID-19. The receptors derive from a human donor who had recovered from COVID-19.

The chain links TRBV9 to TRBJ1-2, with 7 bases identical to TRBD1. The germline gives CDR1 SGDLS, CDR2 YYNGEE. With 0 bases clipped from V and 6 bases from J, the junction kept 8 bases outside the gene matches. CDR3 length: 15 amino acids. This CDR3 reads CASSVAATGLNGYTF. CDR3 nucleotide sequence: TGTGCCAGCAGCGTAGCTGCGACAGGGTTGAATGGCTACACCTTC.

The V gene is TRBV9, the J gene TRBJ2-7; 8 bases are shared with TRBD2. The trim removed 1 base at V and 3 bases at J, leaving 6 bases unmatched. The CDR3 sequence is 15 residues long. Germline V gene sequence: CDR1 SGDLS, CDR2 YYNGEE. CDR3: CASSVSKRGNYEQYF. CDR3 nucleotides: TGTGCCAGCAGCGTAAGCAAGCGGGGGAACTACGAGCAGTACTTC.

The chain couples TRBV6-1 to TRBJ2-4; 10 bases agree with TRBD2. In germline, CDR1 is MNHNS, CDR2 SASEGT. V shed 1 base and J 0 bases; nucleotides not matched to a gene: 3. The CDR3 is made up of 17 amino acids. The CDR3 protein is CASSEEGLALAKNIQYF. CDR3 nucleotide sequence: TGTGCCAGCAGTGAAGAGGGACTAGCGTTAGCCAAAAACATTCAGTACTTC.

V and J are TRBV14 and TRBJ2-7; no definite D call. This CDR3 region has 16 residues. The germline V gene encodes CDR1 SGHDN and CDR2 FVKESK. V was cut by 0 bases and J by 7 bases, with 19 bases left in between. Here the CDR3 reads CASSQDYSRFPFEQYF. The CDR3 DNA reads as TGTGCCAGCAGCCAAGATTACTCCCGATTCCCTTTTGAGCAGTACTTC.